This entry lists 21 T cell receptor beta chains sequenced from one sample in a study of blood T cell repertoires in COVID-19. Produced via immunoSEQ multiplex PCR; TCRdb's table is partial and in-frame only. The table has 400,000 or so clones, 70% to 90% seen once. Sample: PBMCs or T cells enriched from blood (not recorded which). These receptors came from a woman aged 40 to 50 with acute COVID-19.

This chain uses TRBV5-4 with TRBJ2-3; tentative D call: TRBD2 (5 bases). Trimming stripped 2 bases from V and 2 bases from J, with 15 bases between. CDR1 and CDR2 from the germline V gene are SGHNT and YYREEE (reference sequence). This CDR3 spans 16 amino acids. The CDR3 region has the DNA TGTGCCAGCAGCTTCGACTACGCAACAAACACAGATACGCAGTATTTT. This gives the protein CASSFDYATNTDTQYF.

CDR3 in amino acids: CASKSGGRDTQYF. The CDR3 DNA reads as TGTGCCAGCAAATCCGGGGGGAGGGATACGCAGTATTTT. This rearrangement joins TRBV6-5 to TRBJ2-3, with TRBD2 identical over 7 bases. The CDR3 has 13 amino acids. From germline, CDR1 is MNHEY and CDR2 SVGAGI. Trimming took 7 bases from V and 6 from J; bases not matched to a gene: 7.

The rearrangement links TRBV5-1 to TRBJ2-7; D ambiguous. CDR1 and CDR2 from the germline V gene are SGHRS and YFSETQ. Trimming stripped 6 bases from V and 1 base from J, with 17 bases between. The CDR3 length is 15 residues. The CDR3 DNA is TGCGCCAGCACCTCCGTCTCCGGGTCTTCCTACGAGCAGTACTTC. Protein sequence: CASTSVSGSSYEQYF.

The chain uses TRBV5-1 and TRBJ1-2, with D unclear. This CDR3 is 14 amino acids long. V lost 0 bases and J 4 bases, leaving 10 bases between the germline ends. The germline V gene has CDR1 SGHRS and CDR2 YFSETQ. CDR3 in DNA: TGCGCCAGCAGCTTGGGGCTAGCTAGCTATGGCTACACCTTC. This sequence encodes CASSLGLASYGYTF.

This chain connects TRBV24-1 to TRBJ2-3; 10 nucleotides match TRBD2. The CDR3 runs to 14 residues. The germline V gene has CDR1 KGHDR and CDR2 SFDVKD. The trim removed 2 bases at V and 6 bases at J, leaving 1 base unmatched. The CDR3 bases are TGTGCCACCAGTGATTCACTAGCGGGGGATACGCAGTATTTT. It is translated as CATSDSLAGDTQYF.

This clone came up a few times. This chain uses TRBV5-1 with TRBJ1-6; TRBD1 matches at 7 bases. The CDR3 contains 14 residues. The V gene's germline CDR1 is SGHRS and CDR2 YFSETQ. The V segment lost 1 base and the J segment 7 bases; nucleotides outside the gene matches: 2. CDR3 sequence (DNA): TGCGCCAGCAGCTTGCAGGGGGAGAATTCACCCCTCCACTTT. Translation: CASSLQGENSPLHF.

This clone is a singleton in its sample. The CDR3 DNA follows: TGCACCAGCAGCGCCGGCGGGGAGCAGTTCTTC. It is translated as CTSSAGGEQFF. The J gene is TRBJ2-1, the V gene TRBV1; the table's D call, TRBD2, was not checked against the DNA. TRBV1 is a pseudogene segment. The CDR3 sequence is 11 residues long.

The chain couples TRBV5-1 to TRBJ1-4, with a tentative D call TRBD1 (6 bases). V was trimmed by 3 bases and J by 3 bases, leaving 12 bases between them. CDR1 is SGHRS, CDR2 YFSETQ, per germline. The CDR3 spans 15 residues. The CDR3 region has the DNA TGCGCCAGCAGCTCACAGGGAGAGGCTAATGAAAAACTGTTTTTT. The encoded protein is CASSSQGEANEKLFF.

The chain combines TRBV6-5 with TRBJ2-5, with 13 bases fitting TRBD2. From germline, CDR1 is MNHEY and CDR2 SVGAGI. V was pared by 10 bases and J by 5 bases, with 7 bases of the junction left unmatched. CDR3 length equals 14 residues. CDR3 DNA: TGTGCCACCAAGACTAGCGGGGGGTGGGAGACCCAGTACTTC. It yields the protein CATKTSGGWETQYF.

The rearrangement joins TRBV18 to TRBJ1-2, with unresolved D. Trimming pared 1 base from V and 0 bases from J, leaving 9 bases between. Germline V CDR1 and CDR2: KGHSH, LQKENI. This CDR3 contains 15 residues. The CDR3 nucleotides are TGTGCCAGCTCACCACTGGCAGACTCTAACTATGGCTACACCTTC. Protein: CASSPLADSNYGYTF.

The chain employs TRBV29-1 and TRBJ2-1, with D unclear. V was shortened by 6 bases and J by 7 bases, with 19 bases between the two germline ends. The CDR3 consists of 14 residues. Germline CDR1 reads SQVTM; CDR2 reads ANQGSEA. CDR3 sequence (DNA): TGCAGCGTGCATGCCACTCCGACGGAGAATGAGCAGTTCTTC. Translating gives CSVHATPTENEQFF.

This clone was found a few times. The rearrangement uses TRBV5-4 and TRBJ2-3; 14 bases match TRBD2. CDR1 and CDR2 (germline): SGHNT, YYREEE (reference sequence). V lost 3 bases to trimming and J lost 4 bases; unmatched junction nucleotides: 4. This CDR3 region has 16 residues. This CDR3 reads CASSSTSGGAADTQYF. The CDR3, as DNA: TGTGCCAGCAGCTCGACTAGCGGGGGGGCGGCAGATACGCAGTATTTT. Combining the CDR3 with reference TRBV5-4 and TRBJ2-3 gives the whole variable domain ETGVTQSPTHLIKTRGQQVTLRCSSQSGHNTVSWYQQALGQGPQFIFQYYREEENGRGNFPPRFSGLQFPNYSSELNVNALELDDSALYLCASSSTSGGAADTQYFGPGTRLTVL.

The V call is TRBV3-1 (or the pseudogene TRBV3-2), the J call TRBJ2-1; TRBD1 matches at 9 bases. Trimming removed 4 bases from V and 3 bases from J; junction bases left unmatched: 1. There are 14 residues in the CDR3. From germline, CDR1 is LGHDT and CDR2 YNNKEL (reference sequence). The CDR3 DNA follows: TGTGCCAGCAGCCGGGACAGGGACTACAATGAGCAGTTCTTC. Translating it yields CASSRDRDYNEQFF.

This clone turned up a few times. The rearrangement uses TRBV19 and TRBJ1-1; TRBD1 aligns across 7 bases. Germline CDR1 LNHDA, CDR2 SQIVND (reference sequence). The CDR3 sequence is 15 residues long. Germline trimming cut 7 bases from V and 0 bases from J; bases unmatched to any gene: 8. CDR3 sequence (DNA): TGTGCCAGTAAGTCGACAGGGAGTTTGAACACTGAAGCTTTCTTT. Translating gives CASKSTGSLNTEAFF.

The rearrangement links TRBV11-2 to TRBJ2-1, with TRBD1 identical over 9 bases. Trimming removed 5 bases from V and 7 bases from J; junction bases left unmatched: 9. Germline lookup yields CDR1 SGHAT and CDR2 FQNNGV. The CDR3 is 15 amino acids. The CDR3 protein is CASSLAGTGLNEQFF. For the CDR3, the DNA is TGTGCCAGCAGCCTCGCTGGGACAGGGCTGAATGAGCAGTTCTTC.

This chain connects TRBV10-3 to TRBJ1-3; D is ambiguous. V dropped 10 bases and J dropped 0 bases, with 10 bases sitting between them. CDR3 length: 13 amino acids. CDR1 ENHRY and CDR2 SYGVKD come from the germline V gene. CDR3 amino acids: CATAESSGNTIYF. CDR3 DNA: TGTGCCACCGCAGAAAGCTCTGGAAACACCATATATTTT.

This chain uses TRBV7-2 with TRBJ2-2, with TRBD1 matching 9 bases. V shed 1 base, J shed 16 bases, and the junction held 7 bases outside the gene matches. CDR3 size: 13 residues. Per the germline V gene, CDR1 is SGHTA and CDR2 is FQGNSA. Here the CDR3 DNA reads TGTGCCAGCAGCTTAGGTGGGACAGGGTTTCGGTTTTTT. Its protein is CASSLGGTGFRFF.

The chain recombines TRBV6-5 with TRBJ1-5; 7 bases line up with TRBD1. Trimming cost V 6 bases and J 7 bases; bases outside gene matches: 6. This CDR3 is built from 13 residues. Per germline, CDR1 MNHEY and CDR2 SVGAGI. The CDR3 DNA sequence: TGTGCCAGCAGATCAGGGGGAGGCCAGCCCCAGCATTTT. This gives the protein CASRSGGGQPQHF.

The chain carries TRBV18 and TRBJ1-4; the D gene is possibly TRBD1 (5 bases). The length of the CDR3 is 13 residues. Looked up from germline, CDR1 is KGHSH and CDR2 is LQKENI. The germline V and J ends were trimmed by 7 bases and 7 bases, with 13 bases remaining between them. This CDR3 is CASYQQRGEKLFF. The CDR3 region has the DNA TGTGCCAGCTACCAGCAAAGGGGTGAAAAACTGTTTTTT. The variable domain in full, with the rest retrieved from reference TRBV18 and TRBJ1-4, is NAGVMQNPRHLVRRRGQEARLRCSPMKGHSHVYWYRQLPEEGLKFMVYLQKENIIDESGMPKERFSAEFPKEGPSILRIQQVVRGDSAAYFCASYQQRGEKLFFGSGTQLSVL.

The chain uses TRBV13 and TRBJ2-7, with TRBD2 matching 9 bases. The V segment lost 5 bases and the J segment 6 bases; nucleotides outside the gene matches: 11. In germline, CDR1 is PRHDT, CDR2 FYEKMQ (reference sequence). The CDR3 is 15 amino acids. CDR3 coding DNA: TGTGCCAGCAGCCCGCCGCGGGGGGGCCAAACCGAGCAGTACTTC. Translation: CASSPPRGGQTEQYF.

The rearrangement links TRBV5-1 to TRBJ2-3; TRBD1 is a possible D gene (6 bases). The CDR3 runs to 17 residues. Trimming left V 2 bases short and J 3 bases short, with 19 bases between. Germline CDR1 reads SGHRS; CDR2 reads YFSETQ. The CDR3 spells CASSLYYPGRGTDTQYF. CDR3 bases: TGCGCCAGCAGCTTATATTACCCAGGCAGGGGTACAGATACGCAGTATTTT. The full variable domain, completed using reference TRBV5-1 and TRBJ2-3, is KAGVTQTPRYLIKTRGQQVTLSCSPISGHRSVSWYQQTPGQGLQFLFEYFSETQRNKGNFPGRFSGRQFSNSRSEMNVSTLELGDSALYLCASSLYYPGRGTDTQYFGPGTRLTVL.